A selection of T cell receptor beta chains follows, all from one sample in a study of patients and donors after allogeneic stem cell transplantation. TCRdb independently ran MiXCR on the RT-PCR reads; one entry per CDR3 protein. The table records roughly 940,000 distinct CDR3 sequences, 15% to 20% of them present only once. Sequencing was performed on blood, either unsorted or a sorted T cell fraction (not recorded which). The receptors were sampled from a human donor who was either an allogeneic HSCT recipient or a stem cell or donor lymphocyte infusion donor (not recorded which). It is not recorded whose cells these are; they may come from a transplant donor. Each CDR3 is given with its conserved first and last residue. The order of the fields is D gene, V gene, clone size, J gene, CDR3 protein, CDR3 DNA. D genes are given only for firm matches. Size is stated for part of the rows, as once, few or many counts, or as a class when the clone is expanded.

>-|TRBV7-2|-|TRBJ1-1
CASSPDKALIFTEAFF
TGTGCCAGCAGCCCCGACAAGGCTCTTATATTTACTGAAGCTTTCTTT
>-|TRBV12-3/TRBV12-4|few|TRBJ1-6
CASSFGSGSSYNSPLHF
TGTGCCAGCAGTTTTGGATCGGGGAGCTCCTATAATTCACCCCTCCACTTT
>-|TRBV12-3/TRBV12-4|many|TRBJ2-2
CASSRAGMENGELFF
TGTGCCAGCAGTCGGGCAGGGATGGAGAACGGGGAGCTGTTTTTT
>TRBD2|TRBV11-1|-|TRBJ2-7
CASSPRLAADAEQYF
TGTGCCAGCAGCCCGCGACTAGCAGCCGATGCCGAGCAGTACTTC
>TRBD2|TRBV11-2|few|TRBJ2-1
CASSPGTKTNNEQFF
TGTGCCAGCAGCCCCGGGACTAAGACTAACAATGAGCAGTTCTTC
>-|TRBV6-1|-|TRBJ2-7
CASGRTAGTEQYF
TGTGCCAGCGGTAGGACAGCGGGGACCGAGCAGTACTTC
>-|TRBV12-3/TRBV12-4|-|TRBJ2-1
CASSFRSFDGRFF
TGTGCCAGCAGTTTCAGGAGTTTTGATGGTCGGTTCTTC
>TRBD2|TRBV2|few|TRBJ2-1
CASGNERDYDNEQFF
TGTGCCAGCGGTAACGAACGGGACTACGACAATGAGCAGTTCTTC
>TRBD1|TRBV10-3|few|TRBJ1-6
CATRNTGQTSSYNSPLHF
TGTGCCACCAGAAACACGGGACAGACAAGCTCCTATAATTCACCCCTCCACTTT
>TRBD2|TRBV20-1|-|TRBJ2-3
CSASPVAGAGDTQYF
TGCAGTGCTTCCCCGGTAGCGGGGGCAGGAGATACGCAGTATTTT
>-|TRBV5-1|few|TRBJ1-1
CASSSSATEAFF
TGCGCCAGCAGCTCCTCCGCGACGGAAGCTTTCTTT
>TRBD2|TRBV27|-|TRBJ2-2
CASSFLGEGPGELFF
TGTGCCAGCAGTTTTCTAGGGGAGGGGCCCGGGGAGCTGTTTTTT
>-|TRBV25-1|-|TRBJ1-5
CASSEWDDQPQHF
TGTGCCAGCAGTGAATGGGATGATCAGCCCCAGCATTTT
>-|TRBV3-1|-|TRBJ2-1
CASSPAGSSSNEQFF
TGTGCCAGCAGCCCCGCCGGGTCAAGTTCCAATGAGCAGTTCTTC
>TRBD2|TRBV7-9|few|TRBJ2-5
CASSQLAGVVETQYF
TGTGCCAGCAGTCAACTAGCGGGAGTGGTGGAGACCCAGTACTTC
>-|TRBV20-1|few|TRBJ1-1
CSAREWAGAEAFF
TGCAGTGCTAGAGAATGGGCTGGGGCTGAAGCTTTCTTT
>TRBD1|TRBV6-1|many|TRBJ1-2
CASSEAGQGYGYTF
TGTGCCAGCAGTGAAGCAGGACAGGGTTATGGCTACACCTTC
>TRBD2|TRBV7-9|-|TRBJ2-7
CASSLGAGVREQYF
TGTGCCAGCAGCTTAGGAGCGGGGGTGAGGGAGCAGTACTTC
>TRBD2|TRBV11-2|-|TRBJ2-3
CASSFRSLAGITDTQYF
TGTGCCAGCAGCTTCAGGTCCCTAGCGGGAATCACAGATACGCAGTATTTT
>-|TRBV4-3|few|TRBJ2-7
CASSHGTGLEQYF
TGCGCCAGCAGCCACGGGACTGGCCTGGAGCAGTACTTC
>TRBD1|TRBV6-1|-|TRBJ2-3
CASRGYRGRTDTQYF
TGTGCCAGCAGAGGGTACAGGGGGCGAACAGATACGCAGTATTTT
>TRBD2|TRBV15|-|TRBJ2-1
CATSRDSSGRPNEQFF
TGTGCCACCAGCAGAGATTCGAGCGGGAGACCCAATGAGCAGTTCTTC
>-|TRBV6-2/TRBV6-3|few|TRBJ1-2
CASSYLQGSHGYTF
TGTGCCAGCAGTTACCTCCAGGGATCGCATGGCTACACCTTC
>-|TRBV28|-|TRBJ2-5
CASSFYRVEETQYF
TGTGCCAGCAGTTTTTACAGGGTAGAAGAGACCCAGTACTTC
>-|TRBV12-3/TRBV12-4|many|TRBJ2-2
CASSGRNTGELFF
TGTGCCAGCAGTGGGCGTAACACCGGGGAGCTGTTTTTT
>-|TRBV3-1|-|TRBJ2-1
CASSPRDFYEQFF
TGTGCCAGCAGCCCCCGGGACTTCTATGAGCAGTTCTTC
>-|TRBV6-2/TRBV6-3|few|TRBJ2-4
CASNPEGGFPKNIQYF
TGTGCCAGCAACCCAGAGGGGGGATTCCCCAAAAACATTCAGTACTTC
>-|TRBV10-3|-|TRBJ2-1
CATGQGGAYNEQFF
TGTGCCACCGGGCAGGGGGGGGCCTACAATGAGCAGTTCTTC
>-|TRBV3-1|-|TRBJ1-1
CASSQYYKQGVNTEAFF
TGTGCCAGCAGCCAATACTATAAACAGGGCGTGAACACTGAAGCTTTCTTT
>TRBD1|TRBV9|-|TRBJ2-3
CASSAGTVLGAYTDTQYF
TGTGCCAGCAGCGCAGGGACAGTACTGGGGGCCTACACAGATACGCAGTATTTT
>-|TRBV12-1|-|TRBJ2-5
CASSFGFQQETQYF
TGTGCCAGCAGCTTTGGGTTCCAACAAGAGACCCAGTACTTC
>-|TRBV2|-|TRBJ2-7
CASSEAGRLVGDYEQYF
TGTGCCAGCAGTGAAGCGGGGCGACTAGTAGGGGACTACGAGCAGTACTTC
>-|TRBV20-1|few|TRBJ1-2
CSARVGRPLNYGYTF
TGCAGTGCTAGAGTGGGGCGACCCCTTAACTATGGCTACACCTTC
>-|TRBV7-2|-|TRBJ1-5
CASSLFGARGQPQHF
TGTGCCAGCAGCTTATTCGGGGCAAGGGGCCAGCCCCAGCATTTT
>-|TRBV6-5|few|TRBJ2-7
CASSYSRGPTYEQYF
TGTGCCAGCAGTTATTCCAGGGGACCCACCTACGAGCAGTACTTC
>-|TRBV19|few|TRBJ2-7
CASSTEAGRSYEQYF
TGTGCCAGTAGTACCGAAGCGGGCCGCTCCTACGAGCAGTACTTC
>-|TRBV3-1|-|TRBJ2-2
CASSLLDPTGELFF
TGTGCCAGCAGCCTATTGGACCCCACCGGGGAGCTGTTTTTT
>-|TRBV5-1|-|TRBJ1-2
CASSLGSSAANYGYTF
TGCGCCAGCAGCTTGGGATCGAGCGCGGCTAACTATGGCTACACCTTC
>-|TRBV7-2|few|TRBJ2-7
CASSSPPAIEQYF
TGTGCCAGCAGCTCCCCCCCAGCTATCGAGCAGTACTTC
>TRBD1|TRBV11-1|-|TRBJ2-5
CASSLSLGTGGVGETQYF
TGTGCCAGCAGCTTAAGCTTGGGGACAGGGGGCGTTGGTGAGACCCAGTACTTC
>-|TRBV12-3/TRBV12-4|-|TRBJ2-1
CASSWGQSLFF
TGTGCCAGCAGCTGGGGCCAGTCGCTGTTCTTC
>-|TRBV7-6|-|TRBJ2-7
CASSFGVPREQYF
TGTGCCAGCAGCTTTGGGGTGCCCCGGGAGCAGTACTTC
>-|TRBV5-6|few|TRBJ1-1
CASSLGHGGANTEAFF
TGTGCCAGCAGCTTGGGTCATGGGGGTGCGAACACTGAAGCTTTCTTT
>-|TRBV5-6|-|TRBJ2-3
CASSIWGWGTDTQYF
TGTGCCAGCAGCATCTGGGGATGGGGCACAGATACGCAGTATTTT
>-|TRBV20-1|many|TRBJ2-5
CSARRARMAETQYF
TGCAGTGCTAGACGCGCAAGGATGGCAGAGACCCAGTACTTC
>TRBD2|TRBV10-3|few|TRBJ2-6
CAISPSGRNAGANVLTF
TGTGCCATCAGCCCTAGCGGGAGGAACGCTGGGGCCAACGTCCTGACTTTC
>-|TRBV12-3/TRBV12-4|few|TRBJ2-6
CASSLRVTGANVLTF
TGTGCCAGCAGTTTGAGGGTTACTGGGGCCAACGTCCTGACTTTC
>TRBD1|TRBV27|few|TRBJ1-1
CASSSYDRESTEAFF
TGTGCCAGCAGTTCGTATGACAGGGAATCCACTGAAGCTTTCTTT